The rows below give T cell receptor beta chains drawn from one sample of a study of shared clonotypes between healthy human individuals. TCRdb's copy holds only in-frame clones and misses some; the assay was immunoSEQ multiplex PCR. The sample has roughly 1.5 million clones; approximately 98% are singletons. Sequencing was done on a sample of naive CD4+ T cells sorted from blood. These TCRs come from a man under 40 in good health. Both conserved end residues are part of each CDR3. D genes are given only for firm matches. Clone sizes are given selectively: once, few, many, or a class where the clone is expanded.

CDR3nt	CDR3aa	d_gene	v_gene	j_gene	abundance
TGTGCCAGATTAATCAGGTCCACCGGGGAGCTGTTTTTT	CARLIRSTGELFF	.	TRBV6-1	TRBJ2-2	.
TGTGCCAGCAGGACGACTTATAGCAATCAGCCCCAGCATTTT	CASRTTYSNQPQHF	.	TRBV6-1	TRBJ1-5	.
TGTGCCAGCAGCGTACAGGGATCCGCGAACACTGAAGCTTTCTTT	CASSVQGSANTEAFF	.	TRBV9	TRBJ1-1	.
TGCGCCAGCAGCTTGGGGACGGTGAACAATGAGCAGTTCTTC	CASSLGTVNNEQFF	.	TRBV5-1	TRBJ2-1	.
TGCGCCAGCAGCAAGGCACTGGACACCAGAGACACCGGGGAGCTGTTTTTT	CASSKALDTRDTGELFF	.	TRBV5-1	TRBJ2-2	.
TGCGCCAGCAGTGAGGGAGTAAGGCCGGCTGAAGCTTTCTTT	CASSEGVRPAEAFF	.	TRBV10-1	TRBJ1-1	once
TGTGCCAGCAGCTTAGTCCCGGGACAGGTTTATGGCTACACCTTC	CASSLVPGQVYGYTF	TRBD1	TRBV7-9	TRBJ1-2	.
TGTGCCAGCATCCCTTCTTTAGGGGGAAGCAATCAGCCCCAGCATTTT	CASIPSLGGSNQPQHF	.	TRBV28	TRBJ1-5	.
TGTGCCATCACCCCTACCCGGGGCAGGGACGATGGCTACACCTTC	CAITPTRGRDDGYTF	.	TRBV2	TRBJ1-2	.
TGCGCCAGCAGCCCCTTATCCAGGAACACCGGGGAGCTGTTTTTT	CASSPLSRNTGELFF	.	TRBV5-1	TRBJ2-2	.
TGTGCCAGCAGCTTAGGGGTGACCTACGCAAACCGTGAGGACACTGAAGCTTTCTTT	CASSLGVTYANREDTEAFF	.	TRBV11-2	TRBJ1-1	.
TGTGCCAGCAGCGACCAGGCGGACATTCAGTACTTC	CASSDQADIQYF	.	TRBV5-6	TRBJ2-4	.
TGTGCCAGCTCACAGACTAGCGGGAGATTTGACACCGGGGAGCTGTTTTTT	CASSQTSGRFDTGELFF	TRBD2	TRBV18	TRBJ2-2	.